Reported below is one T cell receptor beta chain. Its antigen remains unidentified. This sample was included in a study of cytomegalovirus exposure and HLA in healthy donors. The PCR employed 60 Vbeta primers together with 13 Jbeta primers. Measured with immunoSEQ multiplex PCR; TCRdb has only the in-frame clones, and not every one. The sample contains over 150,000 clones, roughly four fifths of which appear only once. Germline V gene lookup returns CDR1 SGDLS and CDR2 YYNGEE. The CDR3 is 14 amino acids. V lost 4 bases and J lost 7, with 17 bases in between. General study points: A prior analysis recorded that most TCR beta V segments were productive about 87% or about 30% of the time. From TCR beta sequences, most subjects' HLA-A and HLA-B alleles were reportedly predicted accurately.

The TCR originated in a woman in her thirties in good health and CMV-seronegative. The rearrangement links TRBV9 to TRBJ1-1; TRBD1 is a possible D gene (6 bases). Sequenced sample: PBMCs. CDR3 sequence (DNA): TGTGCCAGCAGCCCCTACAGGGCTCGTGGTGAAGCTTTCTTT. It translates to CASSPYRARGEAFF.